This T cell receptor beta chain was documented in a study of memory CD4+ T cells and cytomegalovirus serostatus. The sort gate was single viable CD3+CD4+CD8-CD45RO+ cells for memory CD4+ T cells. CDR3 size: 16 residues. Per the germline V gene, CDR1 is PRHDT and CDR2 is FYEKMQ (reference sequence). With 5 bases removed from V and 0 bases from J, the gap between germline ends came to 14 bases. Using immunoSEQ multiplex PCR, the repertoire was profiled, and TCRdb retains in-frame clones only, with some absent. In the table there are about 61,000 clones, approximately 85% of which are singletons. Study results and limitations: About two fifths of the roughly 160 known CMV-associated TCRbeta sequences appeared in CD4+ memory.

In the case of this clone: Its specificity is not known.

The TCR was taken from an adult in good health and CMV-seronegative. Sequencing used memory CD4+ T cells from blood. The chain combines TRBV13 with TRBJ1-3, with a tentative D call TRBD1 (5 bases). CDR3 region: CASSRGGRSSGNTIYF. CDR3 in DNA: TGTGCCAGCAGCCGGGGCGGCCGAAGCTCTGGAAACACCATATATTTT.